This T cell receptor beta chain derives from a study of OX40 agonist ivuxolimab in advanced cancers. With regard to the full study: The costimulatory receptor OX40 (CD134) was targeted by ivuxolimab, a fully human IgG2 agonistic monoclonal antibody. Patients were allowed to have had prior anti-PD-1, anti-PD-L1 or anti-CTLA-4 therapy, and 40% of the dose-escalation patients had been treated with checkpoint inhibitors. Among the roughly 50 dose-escalation patients, roughly 20 had hepatocellular carcinoma, about 15 melanoma, 9 renal cell carcinoma and 9 head and neck cancer. The monotherapy dose-escalation portion (N = 52 patients) of the phase I ivuxolimab trial is reported in the paper. Peripheral TCRbeta sequencing aimed to test whether ivuxolimab altered TCR sequence diversity and caused clonal T-cell expansion. Partial responses occurred in three dose-escalation patients, of whom one had hepatocellular carcinoma and two had cutaneous melanoma. Intravenous ivuxolimab was administered to patients every 2 weeks at six dose levels: 0.01, 0.1, 0.3, 1.5, 3 and 10 mg/kg. A male proportion of 75% to 85% and a mean age of about 60 years, ranging from 23 to 79, were recorded for the dose-escalation cohort. What the work shows at the level of the full study, not this receptor alone: After ivuxolimab, more expanded clones were found on average in CD8+ T cells than in CD4+ T cells. Low levels of normalized T-cell clonal expansion were also shown by some nonresponding patients. In partial responders in the 0.1-3.0 mg/kg groups, normalized peripheral clonal expansion was found to be among the lowest, especially among CD8+ T cells. Clonal expansion of both CD4+ and CD8+ blood T cells was observed from baseline to week 6 at doses 0.1 to 3.0 mg/kg. The antigen specificity of the peripheral T cells that underwent clonal expansion was not determined.

From the cysteine through the phenylalanine, the CDR3 covers 16 amino acids. Here the CDR3 DNA is all that survives: 48 bases in frame from base 1. A distance of 18 bases separates the germline ends of V and J, which lose 4 bases and 4 bases respectively. The germline V gene (reference sequence) specifies LNHDA as CDR1 and SQIVND as CDR2. A word on this clone: Its antigen is currently not known. No quality values exist for individual bases; no much larger clone is one base distant.

To sequence the TCRbeta CDR3 region, genomic DNA was isolated from the sorted cells. The immunoSEQ Assay was used to sequence the TCRbeta CDR3 regions. Here the immuneACCESS table is served through TCRdb, limited to in-frame sequences with V and J called. Missing clones are a known gap in these copies; in checked studies unresolved V genes cover under half, and the rest lacks a known reason. The sample records around 26,000 clones, 88% of which are singletons. Less than 25% of the sample is held by the ten biggest clonotypes. Patients with a history of autoimmune disease or receiving systemic immunosuppression were excluded from the trial. Peripheral blood for TCR sequencing was collected from all dose cohorts at baseline, on cycle 4 day 1, and on cycle 7 day 1. The samples were drawn from a first-in-human, open-label, multicenter phase I dose-escalation trial of ivuxolimab. Adults with locally advanced or metastatic melanoma, renal cell carcinoma, hepatocellular carcinoma or head and neck squamous cell carcinoma were enrolled in the trial. CD4+ and CD8+ T cells were sorted separately from peripheral blood before TCR sequencing.

The input for sequencing was CD4+ or CD8+ T cells sorted from blood, taken in a trial of the OX40 agonist ivuxolimab. The receptor chain draws on TRBV19 and TRBJ2-3; the D gene is perhaps TRBD1 or TRBD2, each of them matching over 5 bases. The receptor's source is an adult with an advanced solid tumor such as melanoma, head and neck, liver or kidney cancer. The CDR3: CASSTGPPQMADTQYF. The nucleotide sequence is given as TGTGCCAGTAGTACGGGACCGCCTCAGATGGCAGATACGCAGTATTTT.